This is a list of T cell receptor beta chains from one sample in a study of blood T cell repertoires in COVID-19. The method was immunoSEQ multiplex PCR; TCRdb's version includes in-frame clones alone and lacks a portion of them. The sample has roughly 240,000 clones, roughly four fifths seen once. What was sequenced was peripheral blood. The receptor set was obtained from a woman in her 70s with acute or convalescent COVID-19. The CDR3 runs from the conserved cysteine through the conserved F or W.

v_call: TRBV9
cdr3_length: 15
cdr3_aa: CASSVALTGYEKLFF

v_call: TRBV28
cdr3_length: 13
cdr3_aa: CASSLLGVQPQHF

v_call: TRBV10-1
cdr3_length: 15
cdr3_aa: CASSEVWPPPGELFF

v_call: TRBV18
cdr3_length: 13
cdr3_aa: CASSPTGGDGYTF

v_call: TRBV4-2
cdr3_length: 15
cdr3_aa: CASSRTGLGEETQYF

v_call: TRBV10-3
cdr3_length: 15
cdr3_aa: CAISEPTGVLTEAFF

v_call: TRBV7-6
cdr3_length: 17
cdr3_aa: CASSLGQGTGVEETQYF

v_call: TRBV7-5
cdr3_length: 16
cdr3_aa: CARSTDRGQEGNTIYF

v_call: TRBV19
cdr3_length: 14
cdr3_aa: CASSIGTGTYEQYF

v_call: TRBV5-4
cdr3_length: 14
cdr3_aa: CATGQGPSTDTQYF

v_call: TRBV5-4
cdr3_length: 18
cdr3_aa: CASSLATGQGSRTGELFF

v_call: TRBV25-1
cdr3_length: 13
cdr3_aa: CASSEYAGGVADF

v_call: TRBV4-2
cdr3_length: 14
cdr3_aa: CASSPTGGSYGYTF

v_call: TRBV30
cdr3_length: 12
cdr3_aa: CAWSLTTDTQYF

v_call: TRBV11-2
cdr3_length: 15
cdr3_aa: CASSLGQASNTEAFF

v_call: TRBV5-1
cdr3_length: 13
cdr3_aa: CASSLTTGTEAFF

v_call: TRBV18
cdr3_length: 13
cdr3_aa: CASSPRGNQPQHF

v_call: TRBV19
cdr3_length: 15
cdr3_aa: CASKMGGSGANVLTF

v_call: TRBV5-1
cdr3_length: 15
cdr3_aa: CASSLDVTGNSPLHF

v_call: TRBV5-4
cdr3_length: 18
cdr3_aa: CASSRSSGGRAGTDTQYF

v_call: TRBV4-1
cdr3_length: 14
cdr3_aa: CASSQATGNYGYTF

v_call: TRBV5-6
cdr3_length: 13
cdr3_aa: CASSLLRTGRAFF

v_call: TRBV2
cdr3_length: 13
cdr3_aa: CASSRGAEWEQYF

v_call: TRBV10-3
cdr3_length: 13
cdr3_aa: CAISQVHSYGYTF

v_call: TRBV11-2
cdr3_length: 12
cdr3_aa: CASSLGGDGYTF

v_call: TRBV6-2/TRBV6-3
cdr3_length: 17
cdr3_aa: CASSYSIRDKMNTEAFF

v_call: TRBV5-1
cdr3_length: 15
cdr3_aa: CASNRAGDATGELFF

v_call: TRBV11-2
cdr3_length: 19
cdr3_aa: CASSLSPRANRGFPEKLFF

v_call: TRBV6-5
cdr3_length: 14
cdr3_aa: CASTSGQGNSPLHF

v_call: TRBV6-5
cdr3_length: 15
cdr3_aa: CASKGARPTNEKLFF

v_call: TRBV10-2
cdr3_length: 13
cdr3_aa: CASRVQSNTEAFF

v_call: TRBV5-4
cdr3_length: 14
cdr3_aa: CASSLTGLNTEAFF

v_call: TRBV9
cdr3_length: 14
cdr3_aa: CASSVGLVNGELFF

v_call: TRBV28
cdr3_length: 16
cdr3_aa: CASSPLGTGDQDTQYF

v_call: TRBV12-2
cdr3_length: 12
cdr3_aa: CASRSGVCVYTF

v_call: TRBV2
cdr3_length: 14
cdr3_aa: CASMQVGVNQPQHF

v_call: TRBV4-2
cdr3_length: 15
cdr3_aa: CASSPGNSGVEEAFF

v_call: TRBV5-6
cdr3_length: 14
cdr3_aa: CASSLVTGNYGYTF

v_call: TRBV5-1
cdr3_length: 17
cdr3_aa: CASSLEMVGQGANTIYF

v_call: TRBV10-1
cdr3_length: 15
cdr3_aa: CASSDWTGDYNEQFF

v_call: TRBV19
cdr3_length: 14
cdr3_aa: CASSKNFISEKLFF

v_call: TRBV7-2
cdr3_length: 15
cdr3_aa: CASSLATGPNTEAFF

v_call: TRBV18
cdr3_length: 16
cdr3_aa: CASSPTSGGTYNEQFF

v_call: TRBV19
cdr3_length: 12
cdr3_aa: CASSIRGEKLFF

v_call: TRBV10-3
cdr3_length: 13
cdr3_aa: CAISGTANTEAFF

v_call: TRBV6-4
cdr3_length: 15
cdr3_aa: CASSDRTNSYNEQFF

v_call: TRBV25-1
cdr3_length: 15
cdr3_aa: CASSDDRGLNEKLFF

v_call: TRBV28
cdr3_length: 17
cdr3_aa: CASSLIPTRESSYEQYF

v_call: TRBV4-3
cdr3_length: 14
cdr3_aa: CASSHGTGNQPQHF

v_call: TRBV6-5
cdr3_length: 15
cdr3_aa: CASSSTLSSANEQYF